This T cell receptor (beta chain) was profiled in a study of T cell responses to AZD1222 COVID-19 vaccine. Study outcomes and limitations: Donors, mostly white British, included more females; clonal diversity was possibly underestimated.

As concerns this clone: Its antigen is still unknown.

Only in-frame clones appear in the TCRdb table, and some are missing; sequencing was by immunoSEQ multiplex PCR. The sample carries over 150,000 clones, around 87% recorded once. Trimming cost V 4 bases and J 3 bases, with 9 bases left between them. The CDR3 runs to 13 residues. Looked up from germline, CDR1 is LGHDT and CDR2 is YNNKEL (reference sequence). The receptor was derived from an adult who received the AZD1222 COVID-19 vaccine. The chain has TRBV3-1 (or the pseudogene TRBV3-2) and TRBJ2-5, with D unclear. The input for sequencing was peripheral blood, taken 28 days after the second AZD1222 dose. The CDR3 DNA reads as TGTGCCAGCAGCCCCCTCCCTAAAGAGACCCAGTACTTC. Translation: CASSPLPKETQYF.